A selection of T cell receptor beta chains follows, all from one sample in a study of OX40 agonist ivuxolimab in advanced cancers. Profiling relied on immunoSEQ multiplex PCR, and the TCRdb table lists in-frame clones only, not all of them. The sample lists around 84,000 clones; about 92% were seen once. Specimen: CD4+ or CD8+ T cells sorted from blood, collected in a trial of the OX40 agonist ivuxolimab. The receptors were sampled from an adult with an advanced solid tumor such as melanoma, head and neck, liver or kidney cancer. CDR3s include the opening cysteine and the closing phenylalanine or tryptophan. D genes are given only for firm matches. Not all rows give a size; the values are once, few, many and, for expanded clones, a class.

>TRBV6-1|NA|TRBD1|TRBJ1-1
TGTGCCAGCAGTGACTGGACAGGAGCTTTCTTT
CASSDWTGAFF
>TRBV30|NA|TRBD1|TRBJ2-5
TGTGCCTGGAGTTCGACAGGGGGCTGGAAGACCCAGTACTTC
CAWSSTGGWKTQYF
>TRBV11-3|NA|NA|TRBJ2-2
TGTGCCAGCAGCCCGAACAGAAACGGGGAGCTGTTTTTT
CASSPNRNGELFF
>TRBV5-1|NA|TRBD1|TRBJ2-2
TGCGCCAGCAGGGCCCTGGACAGGGTGAACGGGGAGCTGTTTTTT
CASRALDRVNGELFF
>TRBV27|NA|NA|TRBJ2-7
TGTGCCACCAGAGGGATGACAGGAGCCTACGAGCAGTACTTC
CATRGMTGAYEQYF
>TRBV2|NA|NA|TRBJ2-1
TGTGCCAGCAGCGCCACCACCTTCGATGAGCAGTTCTTC
CASSATTFDEQFF
>TRBV19|NA|NA|TRBJ1-3
TGTGCCAGTATACAACAGGGACCTGGAAACACCATATATTTT
CASIQQGPGNTIYF
>TRBV27|NA|NA|TRBJ1-1
TGTGCCAGCAGTTTTCCTAACACTGAAGCTTTCTTT
CASSFPNTEAFF
>TRBV28|NA|NA|TRBJ1-5
TGTGCCAGCAGTTTATTGGGCAGGAAAAGTGCTAATCAGCCCCAGCATTTT
CASSLLGRKSANQPQHF
>TRBV10-2|NA|NA|TRBJ2-1
TGCGCCAGCAGTGAGGCCCCACAATACAATGAGCAGTTCTTC
CASSEAPQYNEQFF
>TRBV2|few|TRBD2|TRBJ2-1
TGTGCCAGCAGCAGGGCTAGCGGGGGGCTGTACAATGAGCAGTTCTTC
CASSRASGGLYNEQFF
>TRBV30|NA|NA|TRBJ1-5
TGTGCCTGGAGTCGGGACGGCGGTCAGCCCCAGCATTTT
CAWSRDGGQPQHF
>TRBV15|NA|NA|TRBJ1-3
TGTGCCACCAGCAGAGATATGGGTGGGGTCTCTGGAAACACCATATATTTT
CATSRDMGGVSGNTIYF
>TRBV28|NA|NA|TRBJ1-4
TGTGCCAGCAGCGGGGTGGAAGAAAAACTGTTTTTT
CASSGVEEKLFF
>TRBV5-1|NA|NA|TRBJ1-1
TGCGCCAGCAGCTTGCGGGGCCGGGGCACTGAAGCTTTCTTT
CASSLRGRGTEAFF
>TRBV11-1|NA|TRBD1|TRBJ2-7
TGTGCCAGCAGCTTGGACAGGGGGCCGTACGAGCAGTACTTC
CASSLDRGPYEQYF
>TRBV19|NA|TRBD2|TRBJ2-7
TGTGCCAGTAGTCCGATCGGGGGACTAGCGATAGACGAGCAGTACTTC
CASSPIGGLAIDEQYF
>TRBV11-2|once|NA|TRBJ2-7
TGTGCCAGCAGCAAAGACATGTTCCCAAGCTCCTACGAGCAGTACTTC
CASSKDMFPSSYEQYF
>TRBV28|NA|NA|TRBJ2-2
TGTGCCAGCAGCATTTGGAACACCGGGGAGCTGTTTTTT
CASSIWNTGELFF
>TRBV6-6|NA|NA|TRBJ2-3
TGTGCCAGCAGTTACCTAGAGCGTACTACGCAGTATTTT
CASSYLERTTQYF
>TRBV6-1|NA|TRBD1|TRBJ2-5
TGTGCCAGCAAGACAGGGGGCCCAGAGACCCAGTACTTC
CASKTGGPETQYF
>TRBV27|NA|TRBD1|TRBJ2-2
TGTGCCAGCAGTACGTCAGGGGGCAGGCACGGGGAGCTGTTTTTT
CASSTSGGRHGELFF
>TRBV11-2|NA|TRBD1|TRBJ2-5
TGTGCCAGCAGCTTAGGGACAGGGGGGTTTCAAGAGACCCAGTACTTC
CASSLGTGGFQETQYF
>TRBV5-1|NA|TRBD1|TRBJ2-1
TGCGCCAGCAGCCCCCCGGGACAGGGGAACAATGAGCAGTTCTTC
CASSPPGQGNNEQFF
>TRBV5-1|once|NA|TRBJ2-3
TGCGCCAGCAGCTTGGTTCCGGGAGGCACAGATACGCAGTATTTT
CASSLVPGGTDTQYF
>TRBV5-6|NA|TRBD1|TRBJ2-2
TGTGCCAGCAGCACCGGGGACAGGGGGCATACCGGGGAGCTGTTTTTT
CASSTGDRGHTGELFF
>TRBV30|NA|NA|TRBJ1-2
TGTGCCTGGAGGGCGCCTGGGTCACTTACCCCCGCCTATGGCTACACCTTC
CAWRAPGSLTPAYGYTF
>TRBV30|NA|NA|TRBJ1-1
TGTGCCTCAAAACGGGGGCCTGGGACTGAAGCTTTCTTT
CASKRGPGTEAFF
>TRBV5-1|NA|TRBD1|TRBJ2-2
TGCGCCAGCAGCAGGGACAGGAGTTCCCACGGGGAGCTGTTTTTT
CASSRDRSSHGELFF
>TRBV5-4|NA|NA|TRBJ2-5
TGTGCCAGCAGCTTTCCCCCAAACCAAGAGACCCAGTACTTC
CASSFPPNQETQYF
>TRBV27|NA|TRBD1|TRBJ2-2
TGTGCCAGCAGTCTGGGGACAGGGAACACCGGGGAGCTGTTTTTT
CASSLGTGNTGELFF
>TRBV4-1|NA|TRBD2|TRBJ2-3
TGCGCCAGCAGCCAGACTAGCGTCCTCCCAGATACGCAGTATTTT
CASSQTSVLPDTQYF
>TRBV2|NA|NA|TRBJ1-1
TGTGCCAGCGCGGGGGGCAGGGGCGGAAACACTGAAGCTTTCTTT
CASAGGRGGNTEAFF
>TRBV6-1|NA|TRBD1|TRBJ2-7
TGTGCCAGCAAAGGGACAGGCGTGGAGCAGTACTTC
CASKGTGVEQYF
>TRBV19|NA|NA|TRBJ1-6
TGTGCCAGTTCGGGGGGAGGAGTGATCTATAATTCACCCCTCCACTTT
CASSGGGVIYNSPLHF
>TRBV28|NA|NA|TRBJ2-3
TGTGCCAGCAGTTTTACAACAGATACGCAGTATTTT
CASSFTTDTQYF
>TRBV27|once|TRBD1|TRBJ1-3
TGTGCCAGCAGTGTGTCAGGGGGGGGTTCTGGAAACACCATATATTTT
CASSVSGGGSGNTIYF
>TRBV29-1|NA|TRBD2|TRBJ2-1
TGCAGCGTTGTGGGGCTAGCGGGAGCTAATGAGCAGTTCTTC
CSVVGLAGANEQFF
>TRBV30|NA|NA|TRBJ2-4
TGTGCCTGGAGCCCGAAGGGTCTTCTAGCCAAAAACATTCAGTACTTC
CAWSPKGLLAKNIQYF
>TRBV5-1|NA|NA|TRBJ2-4
TGCGCCAGCAGCTTGGCCTCGGGGAGCACTATATCCAAAAACATTCAGTACTTC
CASSLASGSTISKNIQYF
>TRBV5-1|NA|TRBD2|TRBJ2-7
TGCGCCAGCAGCTTAAGCGGGAGCTCCTACGAGCAGTACTTC
CASSLSGSSYEQYF